These 13 T cell receptor beta chains share one sample of origin, sequenced in a study of blood T cells in healthy people across ages (dated by TCRdb to about 2015). The library was produced with 5' RACE. Sequencing relied on an Illumina HiSeq 2500. A second about 7 to 11 cycle PCR used a sample-barcoded 5' primer and a J-beta primer mix. TCRdb reran the public reads through fastp at Q25 and MiXCR, keeping productive beta chains. Each CDR3 protein gets just one entry, which takes the most common genes and DNA from the rows behind it. Within this sample are around 1,500,000 distinct CDR3 sequences, with over 25% of them counted one time only. Of the sample, over 7% falls within the top ten clones. Material: blood. Receptors were obtained from a young woman in good health.

This clonotype was observed a few times. The chain recombines TRBV2 with TRBJ1-2; 7 bases are shared with TRBD1. The CDR3 runs 14 residues. In germline, CDR1 is SNHLY, CDR2 FYNNEI. V shed 6 bases, J shed 7 bases, and the junction held 11 bases outside the gene matches. The CDR3 region is CASSRPGQLVGYTF. In DNA form, the CDR3 reads TGTGCCAGCAGCCGACCGGGACAGTTAGTTGGCTACACCTTC.

This clonotype came up a few times. This chain links TRBV5-1 with TRBJ2-1; no firm D call. The V and J ends lost 0 bases and 8 bases respectively, with 18 bases between them. Germline V gives CDR1 SGHRS, CDR2 YFSETQ. The CDR3 spans 16 residues. The CDR3 is CASSLGSWNSPHEQFF. CDR3 coding DNA: TGCGCCAGCAGCTTGGGGTCTTGGAATTCCCCCCATGAGCAGTTCTTC. Filled out from reference TRBV5-1 and TRBJ2-1, the complete variable domain reads KAGVTQTPRYLIKTRGQQVTLSCSPISGHRSVSWYQQTPGQGLQFLFEYFSETQRNKGNFPGRFSGRQFSNSRSEMNVSTLELGDSALYLCASSLGSWNSPHEQFFGPGTRLTVL.

With respect to this clonotype: Possible read error: a much larger clone is one base away. The J gene is TRBJ2-1, the V gene TRBV6-2 or TRBV6-3, with 13 bases that match TRBD2. Germline V lookup: CDR1 MNHEY, CDR2 SVGEGT. The V gene end was trimmed by 11 bases and the J gene end by 7 bases; junction bases not matched to a gene: 17. The CDR3 has 17 residues. The CDR3 coding sequence is TGTGCCGTCCAACGACCGGGACTAGCGGGACAGAAGAATGAGCAGTTCTTC. Amino acids: CAVQRPGLAGQKNEQFF.

Regarding this clonotype: At one end the junction does not follow the germline gene, possibly because of a read error. This sequence joins TRBV29-1 and TRBJ1-3, with D uncertain. This CDR3 is built from 11 residues. The V gene's germline CDR1 is SQVTM and CDR2 ANQGSEA. The CDR3 reads CSVYSGNTRYF. CDR3 DNA: TGCAGCGTTTACTCTGGAAACACCAGATATTTT.

The rearrangement joins TRBV14 to TRBJ1-2; D is unclear. The V and J ends lost 4 bases and 8 bases respectively, with 11 bases between them. Germline V CDR1 and CDR2: SGHDN, FVKESK. The CDR3 consists of 12 residues. CDR3 sequence: CASSPIRYGYTF. The CDR3 region has the DNA TGTGCCAGCAGCCCTATTCGTTACGGCTACACCTTC.

This chain links TRBV7-2 with TRBJ2-2, with 14 bases matching TRBD2. Looked up from germline, CDR1 is SGHTA and CDR2 is FQGNSA. With V trimmed by 5 bases and J by 6 bases, 17 bases remained unmatched. The CDR3 spans 20 residues. The CDR3 DNA sequence: TGTGCCAGCAGCCATACCGGGACTAGCGGGGGCCAGAGGATCCCCGGGGAGCTGTTTTTT. This encodes CASSHTGTSGGQRIPGELFF.

This clonotype was seen repeatedly, ten times or more. The V call is TRBV4-3, the J call TRBJ2-1, with 7 bases that match TRBD2. With V trimmed by 4 bases and J by 6 bases, 6 bases remained unmatched. The CDR3 has 14 residues. Germline CDR1 and CDR2: LGHNA and YSLEER. Here the CDR3 reads CASSLDSGGNEQFF. The CDR3 nucleotides read TGCGCCAGCAGCCTTGATTCGGGGGGCAATGAGCAGTTCTTC.

This chain uses TRBV6-5 with TRBJ2-1; possible D gene TRBD1, 5 bases. The germline CDR1 and CDR2 sequences are MNHEY and SVGAGI. V was cut by 10 bases and J by 12 bases, with 16 bases left in between. The length of the CDR3 is 11 residues. CDR3 DNA sequence: TGTGCCACCTTAGGGGTGTACAGGCAGTTCTTC. It yields the protein CATLGVYRQFF.

This chain joins TRBV12-3 or TRBV12-4 and TRBJ2-7, with D perhaps TRBD2 (6 bases). This CDR3 is 13 amino acids long. V was cut by 10 bases and J by 1 base, with 14 bases left in between. The CDR3 here is CAISPAGSYEQYF. The CDR3 bases are TGTGCCATCTCCCCGGCGGGATCCTACGAGCAGTACTTC.

The chain employs TRBV27 and TRBJ2-7; TRBD1 matches 7 bases. V dropped 5 bases and J dropped 6; count of bases not matched to a gene: 10. The CDR3 contains 14 residues. The germline V gene has CDR1 MNHEY and CDR2 SMNVEV (reference sequence). CDR3 loop: CASSPRQGSFEQYF. The CDR3 DNA sequence: TGTGCCAGCAGTCCCCGACAGGGTAGTTTCGAGCAGTACTTC.

The rearrangement joins TRBV20-1 to TRBJ2-3, with D maybe TRBD1 (6 bases). Deletions cut 5 bases from V and 0 bases from J, with 15 bases between. The CDR3 is 15 amino acids. The germline V gene has CDR1 DFQATT and CDR2 SNEGSKA (reference sequence). CDR3 DNA: TGCAGTGCTCACAGAGGGGGTCAAAGCACAGATACGCAGTATTTT. This codes for CSAHRGGQSTDTQYF.

J is TRBJ1-1 and V is TRBV5-1; D ambiguous. The V and J ends lost 3 bases and 4 bases respectively, with 13 bases between them. Germline V gives CDR1 SGHRS, CDR2 YFSETQ. The CDR3 length is 14 residues. The CDR3 reads CASSWAGYGTEAFF. For the CDR3, the DNA is TGCGCCAGCAGCTGGGCGGGGTACGGCACTGAAGCTTTCTTT.

This clonotype showed up many times. The chain is built from TRBV4-3 and TRBJ2-3; D gene ambiguous. This CDR3 comprises 15 residues. Looked up from germline, CDR1 is LGHNA and CDR2 is YSLEER. Trimming cost V 1 base and J 1 base, with 9 bases left between them. CDR3 nucleotide sequence: TGCGCCAGCAGCCAAGGAGCGCACCGCACAGATACGCAGTATTTT. Protein product: CASSQGAHRTDTQYF.